This TCR beta chain was identified during a study of blood T cell repertoires in COVID-19. In the study overall: The United States, Italy and Spain supplied acute and convalescent COVID-19 samples.

TCRdb keeps only in-frame clones here, not all; method: immunoSEQ multiplex PCR. The sample has fewer than 60,000 clones, approximately 84% seen once. V gave up 3 bases and J gave up 3 bases, with 12 bases separating them. From germline, CDR1 is SGHTA and CDR2 FQGNSA. CDR3 length: 15 amino acids. The genes are TRBV7-2 and TRBJ1-5; D remains unclear. The sequence came from a man aged 55 to 70 with acute or convalescent COVID-19. Sample: peripheral blood. The CDR3 DNA is TGTGCCAGCAGCTTTGGCAGAGGGTACAATCAGCCCCAGCATTTT. Translating it yields CASSFGRGYNQPQHF.